The rows below give T cell receptor beta chains drawn from one sample of a study of shared clonotypes between healthy human individuals. Profiling relied on immunoSEQ multiplex PCR, and the TCRdb table lists in-frame clones only, not all of them. The data contain 800,000 to 950,000 clones, around 96% of them seen just once; the ten biggest clones take up under 0.3%. The sample comprised naive CD8+ T cells sorted from blood. These receptors originate from a man in his thirties or forties in good health. CDR3s include the opening cysteine and the closing phenylalanine or tryptophan. Fields, in order: J gene, CDR3 length, V gene, clone size, D gene, CDR3 DNA, CDR3 protein. The D gene is left open where the match is weak. The listing skips clone size in some rows; elsewhere it reads once, few, many or a size class.

J: TRBJ2-1
length: 15
V: TRBV4-3
size: -
D: -
DNA: TGCGCCAGCAGCCAAGACCGGGACACCAACAATGAGCAGTTCTTC
CDR3: CASSQDRDTNNEQFF

J: TRBJ2-7
length: 15
V: TRBV2
size: -
D: -
DNA: TGTGCCAGCAGTGAACGAGGGCCAAGATCCTACGAGCAGTACTTC
CDR3: CASSERGPRSYEQYF

J: TRBJ1-1
length: 14
V: TRBV9
size: few
D: -
DNA: TGTGCCAGCAGCGACGGATCTTTGAACACTGAAGCTTTCTTT
CDR3: CASSDGSLNTEAFF

J: TRBJ2-3
length: 15
V: TRBV6-6
size: -
D: TRBD1
DNA: TGTGCCAGCGTTAGGGGGACAGGTAGCACAGATACGCAGTATTTT
CDR3: CASVRGTGSTDTQYF

J: TRBJ2-2
length: 15
V: TRBV4-3
size: once
D: -
DNA: TGCGCCAGCACGCCAAGGGACCTCAACACCGGGGAGCTGTTTTTT
CDR3: CASTPRDLNTGELFF

J: TRBJ2-7
length: 12
V: TRBV11-2
size: -
D: -
DNA: TGTGCCAGCAGTTGGACATCCTACGAGCAGTACTTC
CDR3: CASSWTSYEQYF

J: TRBJ2-1
length: 13
V: TRBV5-4
size: -
D: -
DNA: TGTGCCAGCAGCATAACCAGTGAGTACCGGGAGTTCTTC
CDR3: CASSITSEYREFF

J: TRBJ2-5
length: 14
V: TRBV7-9
size: -
D: -
DNA: TGTGCCAGCAGCCCACCGACGGGAAAAGAGACCCAGTACTTC
CDR3: CASSPPTGKETQYF

J: TRBJ1-1
length: 14
V: TRBV6-5
size: -
D: -
DNA: TGTGCCAGCAGTTTGACCGGGGCGAACACTGAAGCTTTCTTT
CDR3: CASSLTGANTEAFF

J: TRBJ2-1
length: 13
V: TRBV19
size: -
D: -
DNA: TGTGCCAGTAGTTTCCCGAACTACAATGAGCAGTTCTTC
CDR3: CASSFPNYNEQFF

J: TRBJ2-3
length: 15
V: TRBV9
size: -
D: -
DNA: TGTGCCAGCAGCGTAGACGGGGGTAGCACAGATACGCAGTATTTT
CDR3: CASSVDGGSTDTQYF

J: TRBJ2-7
length: 14
V: TRBV7-9
size: -
D: -
DNA: TGTGCCAGCAGCTCCCGACAGGTACCCTACGAGCAGTACTTC
CDR3: CASSSRQVPYEQYF

J: TRBJ2-2
length: 14
V: TRBV7-7
size: -
D: -
DNA: TGTGCCAGCAGTCCCGAGGGCCCTGCCGGGGAGCTGTTTTTT
CDR3: CASSPEGPAGELFF

J: TRBJ2-1
length: 14
V: TRBV29-1
size: -
D: -
DNA: TGCAGCGTTGAGGGTCGCCAGACTTCCAATGAGCAGTTCTTC
CDR3: CSVEGRQTSNEQFF

J: TRBJ2-1
length: 15
V: TRBV14
size: -
D: -
DNA: TGTGCCAGCAGCCAGCTCGGGAGTTCCTACAATGAGCAGTTCTTC
CDR3: CASSQLGSSYNEQFF

J: TRBJ2-7
length: 16
V: TRBV7-8
size: once
D: -
DNA: TGTGCCAGCAGCCAAAGGAGGGATAGGAGCTCCTACGAGCAGTACTTC
CDR3: CASSQRRDRSSYEQYF

J: TRBJ1-2
length: 12
V: TRBV6-5
size: -
D: -
DNA: TGTGCCAGCCTTGCTGACCGGGGTGGCTACACCTTC
CDR3: CASLADRGGYTF

J: TRBJ2-5
length: 15
V: TRBV5-1
size: -
D: -
DNA: TGCGCCAGCAGCTTAACGGACAGACTGCAAGAGACCCAGTACTTC
CDR3: CASSLTDRLQETQYF

J: TRBJ2-1
length: 14
V: TRBV9
size: -
D: -
DNA: TGTGCCAGCAGCCTCGAGACTAGTTACAATGAGCAGTTCTTC
CDR3: CASSLETSYNEQFF

J: TRBJ2-3
length: 16
V: TRBV5-1
size: -
D: TRBD1
DNA: TGCGCCAGCAGCTACCAGGGACAGGGGAACACAGATACGCAGTATTTT
CDR3: CASSYQGQGNTDTQYF

J: TRBJ1-4
length: 12
V: TRBV2
size: -
D: -
DNA: TGTGCCAGCAATTTCGCTAGAGCGGAACTGTTTTTT
CDR3: CASNFARAELFF

J: TRBJ2-7
length: 16
V: TRBV5-1
size: -
D: -
DNA: TGCGCCAGCAGCTTGGCAATCGGGGGTTTGGGATACGAGCAGTACTTC
CDR3: CASSLAIGGLGYEQYF

J: TRBJ1-3
length: 19
V: TRBV4-1
size: -
D: TRBD1
DNA: TGCGCCAGCAGCCAAGCCGACCCCAGGGGGCCGTTCCTCGGAAACACCATATATTTT
CDR3: CASSQADPRGPFLGNTIYF

J: TRBJ2-1
length: 12
V: TRBV27
size: -
D: -
DNA: TGTGCCAGCAGTAGCGACGGCAATGAGCAGTTCTTC
CDR3: CASSSDGNEQFF

J: TRBJ2-3
length: 13
V: TRBV9
size: -
D: -
DNA: TGTGCCAGCACCCTACAGGGTTCAGATACGCAGTATTTT
CDR3: CASTLQGSDTQYF

J: TRBJ1-2
length: 14
V: TRBV10-2
size: -
D: -
DNA: TGCGCCAGCAGTGAGATGTCAGGGGCCTATGGCTACACCTTC
CDR3: CASSEMSGAYGYTF

J: TRBJ2-5
length: 14
V: TRBV27
size: -
D: -
DNA: TGTGCCAGCAGTTGGGGACATTTACAAGAGACCCAGTACTTC
CDR3: CASSWGHLQETQYF

J: TRBJ2-2
length: 13
V: TRBV28
size: -
D: -
DNA: TGTGCCAGCAGTTTCCTCAGGACCGGGGAGCTGTTTTTT
CDR3: CASSFLRTGELFF

J: TRBJ2-3
length: 16
V: TRBV5-1
size: -
D: TRBD2
DNA: TGCGCCAGCAGCCAGAGACTAGCACCAAGCACAGATACGCAGTATTTT
CDR3: CASSQRLAPSTDTQYF

J: TRBJ2-7
length: 16
V: TRBV5-1
size: -
D: TRBD1
DNA: TGCGCCAGCAGCATGACCGGACAGGGACAGGGCTACGAGCAGTACTTC
CDR3: CASSMTGQGQGYEQYF

J: TRBJ2-7
length: 14
V: TRBV10-2
size: -
D: -
DNA: TGCGCCAGCAGTAGTGGGACTCTTCACTACGAGCAGTACTTC
CDR3: CASSSGTLHYEQYF

J: TRBJ2-4
length: 17
V: TRBV30
size: -
D: -
DNA: TGTGCCTGGAGTGTAAGGCCTGGCGGCCCCACGGGGAACATTCAGTACTTC
CDR3: CAWSVRPGGPTGNIQYF

J: TRBJ1-2
length: 15
V: TRBV7-9
size: -
D: -
DNA: TGTGCCAGCAGCTTCCCCGCGAGAGGGGTTGATGGCTACACCTTC
CDR3: CASSFPARGVDGYTF

J: TRBJ1-4
length: 14
V: TRBV9
size: -
D: -
DNA: TGTGCCAGCAGCGTAGGGGGCTCTAATGAAAAACTGTTTTTT
CDR3: CASSVGGSNEKLFF

J: TRBJ1-5
length: 14
V: TRBV27
size: -
D: -
DNA: TGTGCCAGCAGTCCCCGGGACAAAGATCAGCCCCAGCATTTT
CDR3: CASSPRDKDQPQHF

J: TRBJ2-1
length: 16
V: TRBV4-1
size: -
D: -
DNA: TGCGCCAGCAGCCAACTAGGAGCGTCCTCCTACAATGAGCAGTTCTTC
CDR3: CASSQLGASSYNEQFF

J: TRBJ2-5
length: 16
V: TRBV11-2
size: -
D: TRBD1
DNA: TGTGCCAGCAGCTTAGGGCGACAGGGTACCCAAGAGACCCAGTACTTC
CDR3: CASSLGRQGTQETQYF

J: TRBJ2-1
length: 19
V: TRBV5-1
size: -
D: TRBD2
DNA: TGCGCCAGCAGCTTGGCTCTAGCGGGAGGGCCGGGTTCCTACAATGAGCAGTTCTTC
CDR3: CASSLALAGGPGSYNEQFF

J: TRBJ2-7
length: 11
V: TRBV20-1
size: -
D: -
DNA: TGCAGTGCCCGGGAGAGTCGCGAGCAGTACTTC
CDR3: CSARESREQYF

J: TRBJ2-7
length: 12
V: TRBV7-9
size: -
D: -
DNA: TGTGCCAGCAGCTTCAACCGGAACGAGCAGTACTTC
CDR3: CASSFNRNEQYF

J: TRBJ2-7
length: 18
V: TRBV7-9
size: -
D: TRBD1
DNA: TGTGCCAGCAGCTTAGCAGTGGGTGCCGGGACAGGGTATTTCGAGCAGTACTTC
CDR3: CASSLAVGAGTGYFEQYF

J: TRBJ2-7
length: 13
V: TRBV11-2
size: once
D: -
DNA: TGTGCCAGCAGCCCCTGGAGTGGTCCCGAGCAGTACTTC
CDR3: CASSPWSGPEQYF

J: TRBJ2-3
length: 16
V: TRBV7-9
size: -
D: -
DNA: TGTGCCAGCAGCTGGTACGATTTCGTTAATCAGGATACGCAGTATTTT
CDR3: CASSWYDFVNQDTQYF

J: TRBJ2-7
length: 16
V: TRBV10-1
size: -
D: -
DNA: TGCGCCAGCAGTGAATTTGCTAGCAGGGATTCCTACGAGCAGTACTTC
CDR3: CASSEFASRDSYEQYF

J: TRBJ1-4
length: 16
V: TRBV5-1
size: -
D: TRBD1
DNA: TGCGCCAGCAGCGAGGTCCCGGGACAGTTAAATGAAAAACTGTTTTTT
CDR3: CASSEVPGQLNEKLFF

J: TRBJ2-1
length: 17
V: TRBV5-1
size: -
D: TRBD1
DNA: TGCGCCAGCAGCTGGGGTTACAGGGGTCGAGCCTACAATGAGCAGTTCTTC
CDR3: CASSWGYRGRAYNEQFF

J: TRBJ1-5
length: 15
V: TRBV16
size: once
D: -
DNA: TGTGCCAGCAGCCAAACCGGGGAGGGCAATCAGCCCCAGCATTTT
CDR3: CASSQTGEGNQPQHF

J: TRBJ2-1
length: 16
V: TRBV7-8
size: -
D: TRBD2
DNA: TGTGCCAGCAGCCACCCCGGGCGGGAGGGTCACAATGAGCAGTTCTTC
CDR3: CASSHPGREGHNEQFF

J: TRBJ2-7
length: 13
V: TRBV2
size: -
D: -
DNA: TGTGCCAGCAGGGACGGTAGCTCCTACGAGCAGTACTTC
CDR3: CASRDGSSYEQYF

J: TRBJ2-7
length: 15
V: TRBV6-6
size: -
D: -
DNA: TGTGCCAGCAGTTACTCGCTAGAGGGGTCCTACGAGCAGTACTTC
CDR3: CASSYSLEGSYEQYF

J: TRBJ2-7
length: 14
V: TRBV30
size: -
D: TRBD1
DNA: TGTGCCTGGTCGGGACAGGCGCTGACCTACGAGCAGTACTTC
CDR3: CAWSGQALTYEQYF

J: TRBJ2-1
length: 15
V: TRBV9
size: -
D: TRBD2
DNA: TGTGCCAGCAGCGTAGTCTCTAGCGGGAGTTTTGAGCAGTTCTTC
CDR3: CASSVVSSGSFEQFF

J: TRBJ2-7
length: 13
V: TRBV30
size: -
D: -
DNA: TGTGCCTGGAGTACAGGGTCCGGGGACGAGCAGTACTTC
CDR3: CAWSTGSGDEQYF

J: TRBJ2-1
length: 11
V: TRBV7-6
size: -
D: -
DNA: TGTGCCAGCAGGGATGGCAATGAGCAGTTCTTC
CDR3: CASRDGNEQFF